The clone carrying this T cell receptor (beta chain) was counted ten times or more. The antigen is unknown. This entry is derived from a study of spatial heterogeneity in lung cancer. General study findings and limits: Intratumoral expanded alpha and beta TCR counts were found to track tumor mutation counts. Estimated TCR-seq coverage of tumor T cells was only approximately 7% for alpha chains. For beta chains, the corresponding estimate was about 12%.

Via MiXCR, TCRdb re-called the 5' RACE reads, giving one row per CDR3 protein. The sample includes 3,200 or so distinct CDR3 sequences, over 10% of them seen just once. Germline CDR1 reads SGHTA; CDR2 reads FQGNSA. The length of the CDR3 is 18 residues. The ends were cut back, 5 bases at V and 3 bases at J, with 20 bases in the middle. Time point given: sample taken at primary tumor resection. This sequence originates from a male donor with early-stage non-small cell lung cancer. Sequences were derived from lung tumor tissue, sampled at surgery. The chain couples TRBV7-2 to TRBJ2-6, with D possibly TRBD2 on 7 matching bases. Here the CDR3 reads CASSPGGGAGGGANVLTF. CDR3 nucleotide sequence: TGTGCCAGCAGCCCCGGAGGGGGGGCAGGAGGTGGGGCCAACGTCCTGACTTTC.